This TCR beta chain stems from a study of blood T cell repertoires in COVID-19. Study background: Samples taken during acute and convalescent COVID-19 were collected in the United States, Italy and Spain. The analysed material was cDNA or gDNA that came from T cells, B-cell-depleted T cells, or PBMCs.

This CDR3 has 15 residues. V was clipped by 0 bases and J by 3 bases; unmatched bases: 5. Germline V gives CDR1 SGHRS, CDR2 YFSETQ. Sequencing was performed with immunoSEQ multiplex PCR; in TCRdb, only in-frame clones are kept and a portion is missing. The sample lists fewer than 50,000 clones; approximately 80% were seen once. Sequencing was performed on peripheral blood. The chain is built from TRBV5-1 and TRBJ2-7; 8 bases fit TRBD2. This TCR was recovered from a human donor in a cohort sampled during active COVID-19. CDR3 nucleotide sequence: TGCGCCAGCAGCTTGGTCGCGACTAGCGACTACGAGCAGTACTTC. It is translated as CASSLVATSDYEQYF.